The 26 T cell receptor beta chains below come from one sample, sequenced in a study of T cell changes during pregnancy in multiple sclerosis. Clones were read by immunoSEQ multiplex PCR, and TCRdb kept only the in-frame ones, dropping some. The sample lists 40,000 to 60,000 clones, roughly 94% occurring once. Material: CD8+ T cells from peripheral blood mononuclear cells, obtained in the first trimester of pregnancy. These receptors all stem from a female donor with multiple sclerosis, enrolled in a pregnancy study.

This clone has only one observation. The chain uses TRBV18 and TRBJ2-7; D possibly corresponds to TRBD2 (6 bases). With 5 bases removed from V and 5 bases from J, the gap between germline ends came to 10 bases. The CDR3 length is 12 residues. Germline CDR1 reads KGHSH; CDR2 reads LQKENI. The CDR3 DNA reads as TGTGCCAGCTCATCGGGGGTTCACGAGCAGTACTTC. Translated: CASSSGVHEQYF.

The chain has TRBV7-9 and TRBJ2-1; no clear D. The CDR3 loop spans 12 amino acids. Trimming removed 7 bases from V and 4 bases from J, with 8 bases in between. Germline values: CDR1 SEHNR, CDR2 FQNEAQ (reference sequence). The DNA of the CDR3 is TGTGCCAGCAATTCCAGGTACAATGAGCAGTTCTTC. This translates into CASNSRYNEQFF.

The genes are TRBV27 and TRBJ2-7; TRBD1 aligns across 7 bases. Germline V gene data show CDR1 as MNHEY and CDR2 as SMNVEV (reference sequence). This CDR3 contains 14 residues. J gave up 2 bases and V 5 bases, and 6 bases lay outside the gene matches. In DNA, the CDR3 is TGTGCCAGCAGTACGTGGGACAGAGCCTACGAGCAGTACTTC. Its protein is CASSTWDRAYEQYF.

V and J are TRBV28 and TRBJ1-1, with a possible D match to TRBD1 (5 bases). CDR3 size: 13 residues. CDR1 and CDR2 (germline): MDHEN, SYDVKM. Trimming took off 10 bases at V and 4 bases at J, with 16 bases between the two ends. The CDR3 is CATGRDLSTEAFF. The CDR3 DNA sequence: TGTGCCACAGGGAGGGACCTGAGCACTGAAGCTTTCTTT.

The gene calls are TRBV13 and TRBJ2-3; 7 nucleotides line up with TRBD1. Per germline, CDR1 PRHDT and CDR2 FYEKMQ (reference sequence). The CDR3 sequence is 15 residues long. V dropped 7 bases and J dropped 2; count of bases not matched to a gene: 9. DNA for the CDR3: TGTGCCAGCAAAATCTGGACAGGCCCCACAGATACGCAGTATTTT. It codes for CASKIWTGPTDTQYF.

The chain employs TRBV4-1 and TRBJ2-2, with 12 bases aligning to TRBD2. The CDR3 runs to 17 residues. Germline lookup yields CDR1 MGHRA and CDR2 YSYEKL. J gave up 5 bases and V 4 bases, and 8 bases lay outside the gene matches. The CDR3 bases are TGCGCCAGCAGCCCGTCTAGCGGGAGGGCCCAAACCGGGGAGCTGTTTTTT. Translated: CASSPSSGRAQTGELFF.

This rearrangement joins TRBV7-9 to TRBJ2-2; D ambiguous. This CDR3 comprises 10 residues. The ends were cut back, 3 bases at V and 10 bases at J, with 3 bases in the middle. The germline V gene has CDR1 SEHNR and CDR2 FQNEAQ (reference sequence). The CDR3 reads CASSFMELFF. DNA for the CDR3: TGTGCCAGCAGCTTCATGGAGCTGTTTTTT.

The count of this clone is one. V is TRBV29-1 and J is TRBJ2-7, with D perhaps matching TRBD1 (5 bases). Germline V lookup: CDR1 SQVTM, CDR2 ANQGSEA. Trimming took 7 bases from V and 0 from J, leaving 16 bases between them. The CDR3 spans 14 residues. In nucleotides, the CDR3 is TGCAGCGCCGCGGACACCTTTAGCTCCTACGAGCAGTACTTC. This gives the protein CSAADTFSSYEQYF.

The chain is built from TRBV5-1 and TRBJ2-1; 8 bases agree with TRBD2. This CDR3 spans 16 amino acids. From germline, CDR1 is SGHRS and CDR2 YFSETQ. V trimming: 0 bases; J trimming: 5 bases; junction bases outside the gene matches: 7. The CDR3 spells CASSLAGTRQNNEQFF. Written as DNA, the CDR3 is TGCGCCAGCAGCTTGGCCGGGACTAGACAGAACAATGAGCAGTTCTTC.

The CDR3 DNA is TGTGCCAGCAGCCCGACAGGGGGTAACACTGAAGCTTTCTTT. It specifies CASSPTGGNTEAFF. This rearrangement joins TRBV7-3 to TRBJ1-1; 9 bases line up with TRBD1. V was pared by 5 bases and J by 2 bases, with 3 bases of the junction left unmatched. Per germline, CDR1 SGHTA and CDR2 FQGTGA. This CDR3 is built from 14 residues.

The chain recombines TRBV5-4 with TRBJ1-2, with D uncertain. V lost 4 bases, J lost 10 bases, and 14 bases lay in between. Germline CDR1 SGHNT, CDR2 YYREEE (reference sequence). The CDR3 contains 12 residues. CDR3 DNA sequence: TGTGCCAGCAGCGATGGGCCGAACTCCTACACCTTC. Its protein product is CASSDGPNSYTF.

The J gene is TRBJ2-1, the V gene TRBV6-1, with TRBD2 matching 11 bases. The CDR3 totals 19 residues. Germline loops: CDR1 MNHNS, CDR2 SASEGT. J was trimmed by 3 bases and V by 1 base; bases with no gene match: 11. The CDR3, as DNA: TGTGCCAGCAGTGAAGGGGGGTTTAGCGGGAGGGCCTTCTACAATGAGCAGTTCTTC. Amino acids: CASSEGGFSGRAFYNEQFF.

The V and J genes are TRBV6-1 and TRBJ2-3; 8 bases are shared with TRBD2. The germline gives CDR1 MNHNS, CDR2 SASEGT. CDR3 length equals 16 residues. V shed 1 base and J 0 bases; nucleotides not matched to a gene: 3. CDR3 protein: CASSEGSGGSTDTQYF. CDR3 coding DNA: TGTGCCAGCAGTGAAGGGAGCGGGGGAAGCACAGATACGCAGTATTTT.

This rearrangement joins TRBV27 to TRBJ2-7; 10 bases are shared with TRBD1. From germline, CDR1 is MNHEY and CDR2 SMNVEV (reference sequence). The ends lost 8 bases at V and 2 bases at J; junction bases unmatched: 3. This CDR3 comprises 13 residues. Here the CDR3 DNA reads TGTGCCAGCCGGACAGGGGGGGCCTACGAGCAGTACTTC. The encoded protein is CASRTGGAYEQYF.

As to this clone: The identical CDR3 is also encoded by other nucleotide sequences in the sample. This sequence joins TRBV27 and TRBJ1-1; no reliable D call. The germline V gene encodes CDR1 MNHEY and CDR2 SMNVEV (reference sequence). The V end was cut by 0 bases, the J end by 5 bases, with 7 bases between. The CDR3 has 13 residues. The CDR3 DNA is TGTGCCAGCAGTTTATCGGGCCGGACTGAAGCTTTCTTT. Protein product: CASSLSGRTEAFF.

This chain uses TRBV2 with TRBJ1-1; D uncertain. This CDR3 is built from 13 residues. V was trimmed by 4 bases and J by 4 bases, leaving 10 bases between them. Germline V gene data show CDR1 as SNHLY and CDR2 as FYNNEI. CDR3 residues: CASSALQATEAFF. CDR3 coding DNA: TGTGCCAGCAGTGCCCTGCAGGCCACTGAAGCTTTCTTT. Using reference TRBV2 and TRBJ1-1 for the parts outside the CDR3, the full variable domain is EPEVTQTPSHQVTQMGQEVILRCVPISNHLYFYWYRQILGQKVEFLVSFYNNEISEKSEIFDDQFSVERPDGSNFTLKIRSTKLEDSAMYFCASSALQATEAFFGQGTRLTVV.

V is TRBV15 and J is TRBJ1-4; perhaps TRBD1 as D (5 bases). V was pared by 4 bases and J by 4 bases, with 16 bases between. The CDR3 has 16 amino acids. Germline assignment: CDR1 LNHNV and CDR2 YYDKDF (reference sequence). This chain's CDR3 is CATSNPRAPRNEKLFF. CDR3 nucleotide sequence: TGTGCCACCAGCAACCCCAGGGCGCCCCGTAATGAAAAACTGTTTTTT. The whole variable domain, remainder taken from reference TRBV15 and TRBJ1-4, is DAMVIQNPRYQVTQFGKPVTLSCSQTLNHNVMYWYQQKSSQAPKLLFHYYDKDFNNEADTPDNFQSRRPNTSFCFLDIRSPGLGDTAMYLCATSNPRAPRNEKLFFGSGTQLSVL.

This chain connects TRBV4-3 to TRBJ1-1; D may be TRBD1 (6 bases). Germline CDR1 LGHNA, CDR2 YSLEER. The CDR3 covers 15 residues. Trimming left V 4 bases short and J 3 bases short, with 15 bases between. This chain's CDR3 is CASSLTGGPDTEAFF. CDR3 coding DNA: TGCGCCAGCAGCCTTACTGGGGGCCCGGACACTGAAGCTTTCTTT.

This chain joins TRBV7-2 and TRBJ2-2; 7 bases agree with TRBD1. The ends lost 5 bases at V and 5 bases at J; junction bases unmatched: 8. This CDR3 has 15 amino acids. CDR1 and CDR2 from the germline V gene are SGHTA and FQGNSA. The CDR3 DNA follows: TGTGCCAGCAGCCTGACAGGGATGGTAACCGGGGAGCTGTTTTTT. This encodes CASSLTGMVTGELFF.

The chain employs TRBV19 and TRBJ2-7, with 8 bases lining up with TRBD1. With 5 bases clipped from V and 3 bases from J, the junction kept 3 bases outside the gene matches. The germline V gene encodes CDR1 LNHDA and CDR2 SQIVND (reference sequence). The CDR3 is 13 residues long. DNA of the CDR3: TGTGCCAGTAGTGTCGGACAGGGCTACGAGCAGTACTTC. Its translation is CASSVGQGYEQYF. Full variable domain (missing parts from reference TRBV19 and TRBJ2-7): DGGITQSPKYLFRKEGQNVTLSCEQNLNHDAMYWYRQDPGQGLRLIYYSQIVNDFQKGDIAEGYSVSREKKESFPLTVTSAQKNPTAFYLCASSVGQGYEQYFGPGTRLTVT.

The chain joins TRBV2 to TRBJ2-1, with 11 bases identical to TRBD1. Germline-derived CDR1 and CDR2 are SNHLY and FYNNEI. There are 14 residues in the CDR3. J gave up 8 bases and V 5 bases, and 5 bases lay outside the gene matches. The CDR3 loop is CASSLGQGADEQFF. The CDR3 DNA is TGTGCCAGCAGTTTAGGACAGGGGGCTGATGAGCAGTTCTTC.

This sequence joins TRBV9 and TRBJ2-2, with TRBD1 matching over 10 bases. The V segment lost 2 bases and the J segment 5 bases; nucleotides outside the gene matches: 21. The CDR3 has 21 residues. Germline CDR1 and CDR2: SGDLS and YYNGEE. The CDR3 spells CASSVRGRDRGRERMTGELFF. The DNA of the CDR3 is TGTGCCAGCAGCGTCCGGGGCCGAGACAGGGGGCGGGAAAGGATGACCGGGGAGCTGTTTTTT.

Here the CDR3 DNA reads TGTGCCAGCAGCCCCGGGACAGGGTTTTACAATGAGCAGTTCTTC. It is translated as CASSPGTGFYNEQFF. The chain combines TRBV6-1 with TRBJ2-1, with 9 bases matching TRBD1. Germline V gives CDR1 MNHNS, CDR2 SASEGT. The CDR3 contains 15 residues. V was pared by 6 bases and J by 4 bases, with 7 bases of the junction left unmatched.

The chain recombines TRBV15 with TRBJ1-3; no definite D call. Deletions cut 3 bases from V and 2 bases from J, with 5 bases between. The CDR3 runs to 13 residues. Germline-derived CDR1 and CDR2 are LNHNV and YYDKDF (reference sequence). The CDR3 nucleotides read TGTGCCACCAGCAGGGGCGCTGGAAACACCATATATTTT. Protein: CATSRGAGNTIYF.

V is TRBV21-1 and J is TRBJ2-3; the DNA was not used to check the table's D call, TRBD2. TRBV21-1 is a pseudogene locus. The CDR3 has 17 residues. CDR3 sequence: CASSKVASPAFSDTQYF. In DNA, the CDR3 is TGTGCCAGCAGCAAAGTAGCCTCCCCGGCTTTCTCAGATACGCAGTATTTT.

The V and J genes are TRBV27 and TRBJ2-1, with 10 bases fitting TRBD2. CDR1 and CDR2 from the germline V gene are MNHEY and SMNVEV (reference sequence). This CDR3 contains 16 residues. The J segment lost 0 bases and the V segment lost 6 bases, leaving 5 bases of the junction unmatched. CDR3 nucleotide sequence: TGTGCCAGCAGACCTCTAGCGGGAGCCTCCTACAATGAGCAGTTCTTC. As protein: CASRPLAGASYNEQFF.